This T cell receptor beta chain was identified in a study of blood T cell repertoires in COVID-19 (dated by TCRdb to between 2020 and 2021). At the level of the whole study: The collaborator samples originated in the United States, Italy and Spain and spanned the acute and convalescent phases of COVID-19. The material from the prospective study consisted of cDNA or gDNA derived from T cells, B-cell-depleted T cells, or PBMCs. Subjects who had been exposed to COVID-19, were actively infected with it, or had recovered from it provided the deeply sampled blood TCRbeta repertoires that made up the dataset. The repertoires were released in a freely available public database intended as a resource for research on the immune response to SARS-CoV-2. The samples were drawn from the first 160 participants of the ongoing ImmuneRACE study and from 950 to 1,500 subjects provided by 6 global collaborators. A de-identified subject ID, COVID-19 status, age in years and sex were almost always included in the sample metadata. Where available, HLA class I and class II types were obtained from metadata supplied by the sample provider rather than from assay-based typing.

Paper-wide results and their limitations: Clinical and demographic metadata were provided uncurated, with the amount varying by source and participant.

TCRbeta CDR3 regions were amplified from genomic DNA by means of the immunoSEQ Assay, a bias-controlled multiplex PCR. Processing in the source paper ran as follows. Within the assay, amplification of reference gene primers was used to estimate how many nucleated cells each sample contained. Sequence reads were collapsed and filtered to measure the absolute abundance of every unique TCRbeta CDR3 rearrangement. For each sample, productive Simpson clonality was calculated by taking the square root of Simpson's diversity index across productive rearrangements. Here the immuneACCESS table is served through TCRdb, limited to in-frame sequences with V and J called. Missing clones are a known gap in these copies; in checked studies unresolved V genes cover under half, and the rest lacks a known reason. V and J calls and clone size are those listed in that table; D and trimming were worked out from the DNA. The sample contains 500,000 to 600,000 clones, about 89% of them found a single time. Roughly 7.3% of the sample rests with the top ten.

A distance of 10 bases separates the germline ends of V and J, which lose 1 base and 4 bases respectively. The germline V gene (reference sequence) supplies CDR1 SEHNR and CDR2 FQNEAQ. There are 15 amino acids in the CDR3, from cysteine to phenylalanine inclusive. Left in the record is the CDR3 DNA by itself, 45 bases read in frame from the first base. One collaborating source in Seattle enrolled patients while the patients were actively infected and followed the patients over time throughout the course of disease. Collaborating institutions collected whole blood in K2EDTA tubes following their own protocols. For TCRbeta analysis, collaborator samples were shipped as frozen whole blood, as isolated PBMCs, or as DNA extracted from either sample type. A word on this clone: No antigen is known for it. Base qualities are not recorded, but no much larger clone differs from it by a single base.

The sequencing sample was made of peripheral blood. The sequence is built from TRBV7-9 and TRBJ1-4, with a weak D call of TRBD1 (5 bases match). The receptor's source is a woman in her forties or fifties with COVID-19, enrolled during active disease. The CDR3 region: CASSLGDLGNEKLFF. The sequenced DNA: TGTGCCAGCAGCTTAGGGGACTTGGGTAATGAAAAACTGTTTTTT. Here the CDR3 is joined to the reference TRBV7-9 and TRBJ1-4 genes, and the full variable domain is: DTGVSQNPRHKITKRGQNVTFRCDPISEHNRLYWYRQTLGQGPEFLTYFQNEAQLEKSRLLSDRFSAERPKGSFSTLEIQRTEQGDSAMYLCASSLGDLGNEKLFFGSGTQLSVL.